Following are 27 T cell receptor beta chains from one sample sequenced in a study of blood T cell repertoires in COVID-19. Libraries were prepared by immunoSEQ multiplex PCR; TCRdb keeps only in-frame clonotypes and omits some of them. The sample consists of 350,000 to 450,000 clones, nearly 90% of them appearing once. The sample consisted of PBMCs or T cells enriched from blood (not recorded which). These receptors originate from a woman in her late teens or twenties who had been exposed to COVID-19.

This clone was seen ten or more times. Germline and junction disagree at one end, which may indicate a read error. The chain couples TRBV12-3 or TRBV12-4 to TRBJ2-7, with D possibly matching TRBD2 (5 bases). The CDR3 is 11 residues long. The CDR3: CASSLAGAGNF. DNA of the CDR3: TGTGCCAGCAGTTTAGCTGGCGCCGGGAACTTC.

This clone was seen a handful of times. The V gene is TRBV10-3, the J gene TRBJ1-4; TRBD1 matches 7 bases. V lost 6 bases, J lost 7 bases, and 5 bases stayed unmatched. The length of the CDR3 is 13 residues. The germline V gene encodes CDR1 ENHRY and CDR2 SYGVKD. The CDR3 sequence: CAISPRQGEKLFF. CDR3 DNA sequence: TGTGCCATCAGCCCGAGACAGGGTGAAAAACTGTTTTTT.

CDR3 DNA sequence: TGTGCCAGCAGTTTGGGACAGGAGAATGAAAAACTGTTTTTT. As protein: CASSLGQENEKLFF. The gene calls are TRBV27 and TRBJ1-4; 8 bases map to TRBD1. J lost 5 bases, V lost 3 bases, and 2 bases had no gene match. Germline loops: CDR1 MNHEY, CDR2 SMNVEV (reference sequence). The CDR3 contains 14 residues.

The chain uses TRBV5-4 and TRBJ2-5, with 7 bases matching TRBD2. Germline trimming cut 4 bases from V and 2 bases from J; bases unmatched to any gene: 5. The CDR3 consists of 14 residues. Germline assignment: CDR1 SGHNT and CDR2 YYREEE (reference sequence). The CDR3 is CASSKWTRQETQYF. CDR3 DNA: TGTGCCAGCAGCAAATGGACTAGGCAAGAGACCCAGTACTTC.

V gene TRBV5-1 combines with J gene TRBJ2-2, with D hard to call. V lost 3 bases to trimming and J lost 6 bases, with 12 bases between them. Germline-derived CDR1 and CDR2 are SGHRS and YFSETQ. The CDR3 consists of 14 residues. CDR3 amino acids: CASSSGVVAGELFF. CDR3 in DNA: TGCGCCAGCAGCTCGGGTGTGGTGGCCGGGGAGCTGTTTTTT.

The chain uses TRBV7-3 and TRBJ2-1; TRBD2 might be the D (6 bases). Trimming removed 2 bases from V and 6 bases from J, with 11 bases in between. Germline-derived CDR1 and CDR2 are SGHTA and FQGTGA. CDR3 size: 14 residues. The CDR3: CASSLGRGGNEQFF. The CDR3 DNA follows: TGTGCCAGCAGCTTAGGGCGGGGTGGCAATGAGCAGTTCTTC.

The chain combines TRBV7-9 with TRBJ1-4; D ambiguous. V was clipped by 1 base and J by 4 bases, with 10 bases between them. The CDR3 is made up of 15 amino acids. Germline CDR1 SEHNR, CDR2 FQNEAQ (reference sequence). This CDR3 reads CASSLGEAVNEKLFF. The CDR3 coding sequence is TGTGCCAGCAGCTTAGGGGAGGCGGTTAATGAAAAACTGTTTTTT.

V usage is TRBV4-3 and J usage is TRBJ2-3; D is undetermined. Between the trimmed V and J ends, which lost 1 base and 1 base, there was a span of 6 bases. This CDR3 contains 14 residues. Germline CDR1 and CDR2: LGHNA and YSLEER. CDR3 sequence (DNA): TGCGCCAGCAGCCAAGTTGAGGGCACAGATACGCAGTATTTT. This gives the protein CASSQVEGTDTQYF.

The V gene is TRBV10-2, the J gene TRBJ1-5, with no clear D. Trimming left V 4 bases short and J 1 base short, with 5 bases between. This CDR3 has 13 residues. CDR1 and CDR2 (germline): WSHSY, SAAADI. CDR3 bases: TGCGCCAGCAGTGTGAGAAGCAATCAGCCCCAGCATTTT. This translates into CASSVRSNQPQHF.

The V and J genes are TRBV11-2 and TRBJ1-1; 7 bases align to TRBD1. Looked up from germline, CDR1 is SGHAT and CDR2 is FQNNGV. J was trimmed by 0 bases and V by 6 bases; bases with no gene match: 13. The CDR3 loop spans 17 amino acids. CDR3 nucleotides: TGTGCCAGCAGTACCCCGCGTGTTCAGGGGGTGAACACTGAAGCTTTCTTT. Translating it yields CASSTPRVQGVNTEAFF.

The gene calls are TRBV2 and TRBJ2-5; 8 nucleotides match TRBD2. J was trimmed by 3 bases and V by 2 bases; bases with no gene match: 5. CDR1 SNHLY and CDR2 FYNNEI come from the germline V gene. This CDR3 contains 15 residues. This chain's CDR3 is CASSEQGLGEETQYF. CDR3 DNA sequence: TGTGCCAGCAGTGAACAGGGACTAGGCGAAGAGACCCAGTACTTC.

The CDR3 sequence is CASSQDRTGGSGELFF. The CDR3 DNA is TGTGCCAGCAGCCAAGATAGGACAGGGGGCTCCGGGGAGCTGTTTTTT. The rearrangement uses TRBV3-1 (or the pseudogene TRBV3-2) and TRBJ2-2; 11 bases agree with TRBD1. Losses at the gene ends were 0 bases for V and 6 bases for J; bases not matched to a gene: 3. CDR1 is LGHDT, CDR2 YNNKEL, per germline (reference sequence). The CDR3 covers 16 residues.

V is TRBV18 and J is TRBJ1-1; TRBD1 is a possible D gene (6 bases). CDR1 KGHSH and CDR2 LQKENI come from the germline V gene. Trimming cost V 3 bases and J 5 bases, with 16 bases left between them. The CDR3 spans 15 residues. In DNA form, the CDR3 reads TGTGCCAGCTCACCGGGATATAAGGGGGGGACTGAAGCTTTCTTT. Amino acids: CASSPGYKGGTEAFF.

This chain connects TRBV5-1 to TRBJ2-7; a weak D match, TRBD1 (6 bases). Germline assignment: CDR1 SGHRS and CDR2 YFSETQ. The ends were cut back, 3 bases at V and 3 bases at J, with 10 bases in the middle. This CDR3 contains 13 residues. The DNA of the CDR3 is TGCGCCAGCAGCTCCCGGGACAACTACGAGCAGTACTTC. It encodes CASSSRDNYEQYF. Full variable domain (remainder filled in from reference TRBV5-1 and TRBJ2-7): KAGVTQTPRYLIKTRGQQVTLSCSPISGHRSVSWYQQTPGQGLQFLFEYFSETQRNKGNFPGRFSGRQFSNSRSEMNVSTLELGDSALYLCASSSRDNYEQYFGPGTRLTVT.

The gene calls are TRBV9 and TRBJ2-5; the match to TRBD2 covers 10 bases. The CDR3 has 15 amino acids. The trim removed 4 bases at V and 3 bases at J, leaving 6 bases unmatched. The germline CDR1 and CDR2 sequences are SGDLS and YYNGEE. CDR3 DNA sequence: TGTGCCAGCAGCCGGCGCCTAGCGGGGGAAGAGACCCAGTACTTC. As protein: CASSRRLAGEETQYF.

The rearrangement joins TRBV18 to TRBJ2-4, with 7 positions matching TRBD1. The V and J ends lost 3 bases and 3 bases, in that order; junction bases with no gene match: 8. Germline-derived CDR1 and CDR2 are KGHSH and LQKENI. This CDR3 spans 16 amino acids. The CDR3 sequence: CASSPQTGKVKNIQYF. CDR3 sequence (DNA): TGTGCCAGCTCACCCCAGACAGGGAAAGTCAAAAACATTCAGTACTTC.

The CDR3 spells CATSESGLAGGPSSTDTQYF. CDR3 coding DNA: TGTGCCACCAGTGAATCTGGACTAGCGGGGGGACCCTCTAGCACAGATACGCAGTATTTT. V usage is TRBV24-1 and J usage is TRBJ2-3; 14 bases agree with TRBD2. Germline values: CDR1 KGHDR, CDR2 SFDVKD. There are 20 residues in the CDR3. Losses at the gene ends were 4 bases for V and 0 bases for J; bases not matched to a gene: 11.

V and J are TRBV19 and TRBJ1-5, with D possibly being TRBD1 (5 bases). Germline V gene data show CDR1 as LNHDA and CDR2 as SQIVND (reference sequence). This CDR3 region has 15 residues. V was cut by 4 bases and J by 6 bases, with 16 bases left in between. This CDR3 is CASSTPPGGSQPQHF. Here the CDR3 DNA reads TGTGCCAGTAGTACACCCCCGGGGGGGAGTCAGCCCCAGCATTTT.

This clone was counted once. The chain carries TRBV6-5 and TRBJ2-2; tentatively, D is TRBD1 (6 bases). Germline CDR1 reads MNHEY; CDR2 reads SVGAGI. Trimming pared 6 bases from V and 1 base from J, leaving 9 bases between. The CDR3 runs to 14 residues. CDR3 nucleotides: TGTGCCAGCAGGGGACACCAGAACACCGGGGAGCTGTTTTTT. It specifies CASRGHQNTGELFF.

The sample holds a few counts of this clone. This chain uses TRBV29-1 with TRBJ2-7; D perhaps matches TRBD1 (5 bases). V was trimmed by 6 bases and J by 3 bases, leaving 21 bases between them. This CDR3 has 15 residues. CDR1 is SQVTM and CDR2 is ANQGSEA in the germline V gene. CDR3 in amino acids: CSVGSPDRAIYEQYF. The CDR3 region has the DNA TGCAGCGTGGGCTCTCCCGACAGAGCGATCTACGAGCAGTACTTC.

The chain uses TRBV5-6 and TRBJ1-5; D is unclear. The CDR3 has 15 amino acids. V was trimmed by 0 bases and J by 8 bases, leaving 15 bases between them. CDR1 is SGHDT, CDR2 YYEEEE, per germline. DNA of the CDR3: TGTGCCAGCAGCTTGGGTATCTCCCTTCGGGAGCCCCAGCATTTT. Encoded protein: CASSLGISLREPQHF.

The chain joins TRBV29-1 to TRBJ1-2, with TRBD1 matching over 7 bases. Trimming at V came to 4 bases and at J to 4 bases, leaving 3 bases not matched to a gene. This CDR3 is built from 12 residues. In germline, CDR1 is SQVTM, CDR2 ANQGSEA. CDR3 coding DNA: TGCAGCGTTGTCTCAGGGGGCTATGGCTACACCTTC. Protein sequence: CSVVSGGYGYTF.

The rearrangement links TRBV7-2 to TRBJ1-1; 8 bases are shared with TRBD1. The J segment lost 1 base and the V segment lost 0 bases, leaving 7 bases of the junction unmatched. The CDR3 loop spans 17 amino acids. The germline V gene encodes CDR1 SGHTA and CDR2 FQGNSA. CDR3: CASSLALTTGENTEAFF. The DNA of the CDR3 is TGTGCCAGCAGCTTAGCCCTTACGACAGGGGAGAACACTGAAGCTTTCTTT.

The rearrangement uses TRBV14 and TRBJ2-1, with D perhaps matching TRBD1 (6 bases). CDR1 is SGHDN and CDR2 is FVKESK in the germline V gene. Trimming shortened V by 5 bases and J by 7 bases, and 15 bases separated the two germline ends. The CDR3 runs to 14 residues. The CDR3 sequence is CASSFHRDTNEQFF. In nucleotides, the CDR3 is TGTGCCAGCAGCTTTCACAGGGATACAAATGAGCAGTTCTTC.

This clone was counted once. The rearrangement uses TRBV28 and TRBJ1-5, with TRBD1 matching over 7 bases. In germline, CDR1 is MDHEN, CDR2 SYDVKM. Unmatched junction bases numbered 11, after V lost 5 bases and J lost 4 bases. The CDR3 has 16 amino acids. CDR3 bases: TGTGCCAGCAGTACACCTACAGGGGCTGGTAATCAGCCCCAGCATTTT. This encodes CASSTPTGAGNQPQHF.

The chain links TRBV4-2 to TRBJ2-2, with D perhaps matching TRBD2 (6 bases). The germline V and J ends were trimmed by 0 bases and 3 bases, with 14 bases remaining between them. The germline gives CDR1 LGHNA, CDR2 YNFKEQ. The CDR3 spans 17 residues. CDR3: CASSQDPRERHTGELFF. The CDR3 nucleotides are TGTGCCAGCAGCCAAGACCCCCGGGAGCGGCACACCGGGGAGCTGTTTTTT.

The V and J genes are TRBV28 and TRBJ1-4; 7 positions agree with TRBD1. CDR1 is MDHEN and CDR2 is SYDVKM in the germline V gene. This CDR3 is built from 18 residues. J gave up 5 bases and V 6 bases, and 18 bases lay outside the gene matches. Written as DNA, the CDR3 is TGTGCCAGCAGCTCCGCCCTATCCGGGACAGCCAAGAATGAAAAACTGTTTTTT. It specifies CASSSALSGTAKNEKLFF. Variable domain in full (rest from reference TRBV28 and TRBJ1-4): DVKVTQSSRYLVKRTGEKVFLECVQDMDHENMFWYRQDPGLGLRLIYFSYDVKMKEKGDIPEGYSVSREKKERFSLILESASTNQTSMYLCASSSALSGTAKNEKLFFGSGTQLSVL.